This TCR beta chain was recovered during a study of blood T cell repertoires in COVID-19. The wider study: Some COVID-19 samples were acute and others convalescent; all came from the United States, Italy and Spain. The analysed material was cDNA or gDNA that came from T cells, B-cell-depleted T cells, or PBMCs.

Data came from immunoSEQ multiplex PCR; TCRdb stores just in-frame clones and leaves some out. The table shows 140,000 to 150,000 clones, with 70% to 85% occurring only once. CDR1 is SEHNR, CDR2 FQNEAQ, per germline (reference sequence). The CDR3 loop spans 16 amino acids. V gave up 4 bases and J gave up 2 bases, with 17 bases separating them. V usage is TRBV7-9 and J usage is TRBJ1-2; TRBD1 might be the D (6 bases). This clonotype was obtained from a man in his fifties or sixties with active or convalescent COVID-19. Input material: peripheral blood. The CDR3 DNA reads as TGTGCCAGCAGCTCAATGGGGACACCACCAAACTATGGCTACACCTTC. Protein product: CASSSMGTPPNYGYTF.